This T cell receptor beta chain was documented in a study of cytomegalovirus exposure and HLA in healthy donors. Researchers ran the PCR with 60 Vbeta and 13 Jbeta primers. Only in-frame clones appear in the TCRdb table, and some are missing; sequencing was by immunoSEQ multiplex PCR. The sample lists some 240,000 clones; about 93% were seen once. The sequenced sample was PBMCs. The sequence was collected from a girl aged 2 to 10 in good health and CMV-seronegative.

The CDR3 here is CASSYRTGVVTEAFF. CDR3 sequence (DNA): TGTGCCAGCAGCTACCGGACAGGGGTGGTCACTGAAGCTTTCTTT. V usage is TRBV7-6 and J usage is TRBJ1-1; 9 nucleotides agree with TRBD1. This CDR3 contains 15 residues. Germline V gene lookup returns CDR1 SGHVS and CDR2 FNYEAQ. Trimming cost V 4 bases and J 4 bases; bases outside gene matches: 7.